Sequencing of this T cell receptor beta chain was carried out in a study of T cell responses to AZD1222 COVID-19 vaccine. Sequencing was performed with immunoSEQ multiplex PCR; in TCRdb, only in-frame clones are kept and a portion is missing. The sample shows 130,000 to 150,000 clones, about nine tenths of them seen only once. The sample holds a few counts of this clone. Here the sequenced sample was peripheral blood, taken on day 0 of MenACWY control vaccination. The clonotype comes from an adult in good health.

This CDR3 reads CASSLEPGEGQPQHF. CDR3 nucleotide sequence: TGCGCCAGCAGCTTGGAGCCAGGGGAAGGTCAGCCCCAGCATTTT. V is TRBV5-1 and J is TRBJ1-5; D may be TRBD1 (6 bases). Germline CDR1 is SGHRS and CDR2 is YFSETQ. The CDR3 is made up of 15 amino acids. Trimming left V 0 bases short and J 6 bases short, with 13 bases between.